The 22 T cell receptor beta chains below were found in one sample sequenced in a study of tissue T cells after allogeneic stem cell transplantation. Clones were sequenced by immunoSEQ multiplex PCR, and TCRdb holds only the in-frame ones, with some missing. The sample has 25,000 to 30,000 clones, 65% to 90% seen once. The sample was blood, taken before transplantation. The receptors originated from a woman between 18 and 50 years old who later had graft-versus-host disease after an allogeneic stem cell transplant.

The chain joins TRBV11-3 to TRBJ1-2; D uncertain. Per germline, CDR1 SGHNT and CDR2 YENEEA. This CDR3 is built from 13 residues. V was trimmed by 1 base and J by 4 bases, leaving 7 bases between them. As DNA, the CDR3 is TGTGCCAGCAGCTTAGGACTCGGCTATGGCTACACCTTC. Translating gives CASSLGLGYGYTF.

This clone was counted between two and nine times. The chain combines TRBV4-2 with TRBJ1-4; no firm D call. The germline CDR1 and CDR2 sequences are LGHNA and YNFKEQ. This CDR3 comprises 14 residues. Trimming left V 5 bases short and J 7 bases short, with 14 bases between. CDR3 residues: CASSSGLSREKLFF. CDR3 coding DNA: TGTGCCAGCAGCTCCGGGCTGTCCCGTGAAAAACTGTTTTTT.

This clone was recorded only once. The J gene is TRBJ2-5, the V gene TRBV24-1; D not certain. V was trimmed by 4 bases and J by 7 bases, leaving 15 bases between them. Germline V gene lookup returns CDR1 KGHDR and CDR2 SFDVKD. The CDR3 runs 14 residues. In nucleotides, the CDR3 is TGTGCCACCAGTGAACCTAACGCAATCGGGACCCAGTACTTC. It codes for CATSEPNAIGTQYF.

This clone is medium-sized in the sample. The chain couples TRBV4-2 to TRBJ2-5; the match to TRBD2 covers 9 bases. Germline V gene data show CDR1 as LGHNA and CDR2 as YNFKEQ. CDR3 length: 14 residues. Trimming took 4 bases from V and 2 from J; bases not matched to a gene: 2. CDR3 in amino acids: CASSPSGAQETQYF. Written as DNA, the CDR3 is TGTGCCAGCAGCCCTAGCGGGGCTCAAGAGACCCAGTACTTC.

The chain employs TRBV27 and TRBJ1-1; D is possibly TRBD1 (5 bases). Germline lookup yields CDR1 MNHEY and CDR2 SMNVEV (reference sequence). V was pared by 8 bases and J by 5 bases, with 15 bases between. The CDR3 has 13 residues. For the CDR3, the DNA is TGTGCCAGCTCGCCCGGGACGTTTACTGAAGCTTTCTTT. Residues: CASSPGTFTEAFF.

The chain links TRBV6-4 to TRBJ2-6, with 7 bases that match TRBD1. CDR1 MRHNA and CDR2 SNTAGT come from the germline V gene. V trimming: 3 bases; J trimming: 1 base; junction bases outside the gene matches: 0. This CDR3 has 15 amino acids. CDR3 region: CASSEDRSGANVLTF. The DNA for the CDR3 is TGTGCCAGCAGTGAGGACAGGTCTGGGGCCAACGTCCTGACTTTC.

V gene TRBV6-6 combines with J gene TRBJ2-5; maybe TRBD2 (6 bases). From germline, CDR1 is MNHNY and CDR2 SVGAGI (reference sequence). V lost 6 bases to trimming and J lost 5 bases, with 22 bases between them. There are 16 residues in the CDR3. The DNA for the CDR3 is TGTGCCAGCAGCCCCCCCAAGGCGGGAAGTCGGGAGACCCAGTACTTC. Encoded protein: CASSPPKAGSRETQYF.

V usage is TRBV30 and J usage is TRBJ1-1; a weak D match, TRBD1 (5 bases). The CDR3 sequence is 15 residues long. The germline CDR1 and CDR2 sequences are GTSNPN and SVGIG (reference sequence). V lost 0 bases, J lost 4 bases, and 15 bases lay in between. The CDR3 loop is CAWSVPREGVTEAFF. DNA of the CDR3: TGTGCCTGGAGTGTACCCAGGGAAGGAGTCACTGAAGCTTTCTTT.

The chain carries TRBV7-9 and TRBJ2-7; 8 nucleotides agree with TRBD1. Germline values: CDR1 SEHNR, CDR2 FQNEAQ (reference sequence). The CDR3 totals 15 residues. The ends lost 10 bases at V and 5 bases at J; junction bases unmatched: 16. This CDR3 is CAIQEEDRVNDEQYF. CDR3 nucleotide sequence: TGTGCCATCCAGGAGGAGGACAGGGTTAACGACGAGCAGTACTTC.

The chain recombines TRBV12-2 with TRBJ2-7; the table's D call, TRBD2, has no DNA check behind it. TRBV12-2 corresponds to a pseudogene. This CDR3 is 16 amino acids long. CDR3 amino acids: CASRRPEPGLSYEQYF. The CDR3 nucleotides are TGTGCAAGTCGCAGGCCGGAACCGGGACTGTCCTACGAGCAGTACTTC.

The V and J genes are TRBV4-1 and TRBJ2-7; possibly TRBD1 for D (6 bases). The germline V gene encodes CDR1 MGHRA and CDR2 YSYEKL. Trimming stripped 1 base from V and 7 bases from J, with 14 bases between. The CDR3 runs 14 residues. The CDR3 spells CASSQGGEGVEQYF. CDR3 DNA: TGCGCCAGCAGCCAAGGTGGAGAGGGGGTAGAGCAGTACTTC.

The CDR3 spells CASSLEPQNRRGYTF. The CDR3 coding sequence is TGTGCCAGCAGCTTAGAGCCCCAAAACCGTAGGGGCTACACCTTC. V is TRBV7-2 and J is TRBJ1-2; no reliable D call. V was cut by 1 base and J by 8 bases, with 17 bases left in between. Germline V gene data show CDR1 as SGHTA and CDR2 as FQGNSA. The CDR3 spans 15 residues.

The V call is TRBV12-3 or TRBV12-4, the J call TRBJ2-7; possibly TRBD2 for D (6 bases). The CDR3 consists of 13 residues. V was shortened by 5 bases and J by 3 bases, with 11 bases between the two germline ends. CDR3: CASSRLDIYEQYF. The CDR3 DNA follows: TGTGCCAGCAGTAGACTAGACATCTACGAGCAGTACTTC.

The chain is built from TRBV19 and TRBJ2-3, with D perhaps matching TRBD2 (5 bases). The V and J ends lost 4 bases and 0 bases respectively, with 11 bases between them. This CDR3 has 15 residues. CDR1 and CDR2 (germline): LNHDA, SQIVND (reference sequence). The CDR3 nucleotides read TGTGCCAGTAGTAATCCTGGCGGGAGCACAGATACGCAGTATTTT. Residues: CASSNPGGSTDTQYF.

The J gene is TRBJ1-2, the V gene TRBV5-1, with D possibly being TRBD1 (6 bases). This CDR3 is built from 11 residues. Trimming stripped 5 bases from V and 6 bases from J, with 8 bases between. Germline lookup yields CDR1 SGHRS and CDR2 YFSETQ. CDR3 DNA sequence: TGCGCCAGCAGACGGACAGATGGCTACACCTTC. Translation gives CASRRTDGYTF. The complete variable domain, with remaining parts taken from reference TRBV5-1 and TRBJ1-2, reads KAGVTQTPRYLIKTRGQQVTLSCSPISGHRSVSWYQQTPGQGLQFLFEYFSETQRNKGNFPGRFSGRQFSNSRSEMNVSTLELGDSALYLCASRRTDGYTFGSGTRLTVV.

The chain carries TRBV27 and TRBJ1-1; D is perhaps TRBD1 (5 bases). This CDR3 has 14 residues. V was shortened by 1 base and J by 3 bases, with 9 bases between the two germline ends. Looked up from germline, CDR1 is MNHEY and CDR2 is SMNVEV (reference sequence). CDR3 sequence: CASSLLGEDTEAFF. CDR3 sequence (DNA): TGTGCCAGCAGTTTATTGGGGGAGGACACTGAAGCTTTCTTT.

The chain uses TRBV2 and TRBJ2-1; 11 nucleotides line up with TRBD2. The V segment lost 3 bases and the J segment 4 bases; nucleotides outside the gene matches: 5. The CDR3 has 16 amino acids. The germline gives CDR1 SNHLY, CDR2 FYNNEI. The CDR3 coding sequence is TGTGCCAGCAGTGACCGCAGACTAGCGGGGTACAATGAGCAGTTCTTC. Protein: CASSDRRLAGYNEQFF. The full variable domain, rest sourced from reference TRBV2 and TRBJ2-1, is EPEVTQTPSHQVTQMGQEVILRCVPISNHLYFYWYRQILGQKVEFLVSFYNNEISEKSEIFDDQFSVERPDGSNFTLKIRSTKLEDSAMYFCASSDRRLAGYNEQFFGPGTRLTVL.

The CDR3 loop reads CASSLRQNNQPQHF. The CDR3 DNA follows: TGTGCCAGCAGTTTGAGGCAGAACAATCAGCCCCAGCATTTT. V usage is TRBV27 and J usage is TRBJ1-5; D call uncertain. The CDR3 contains 14 residues. The V gene lost 3 bases and the J gene lost 3 bases, with 9 bases spanning the gap. CDR1 and CDR2 from the germline V gene are MNHEY and SMNVEV (reference sequence).

V usage is TRBV27 and J usage is TRBJ2-5; D perhaps matches TRBD2 (5 bases). CDR1 is MNHEY and CDR2 is SMNVEV in the germline V gene (reference sequence). V lost 0 bases to trimming and J lost 5 bases, with 22 bases between them. CDR3 length equals 18 residues. CDR3: CASSLSFVLEVVRETQYF. The CDR3 coding sequence is TGTGCCAGCAGTTTATCGTTTGTTCTGGAGGTCGTCCGTGAGACCCAGTACTTC.

This clone has just one count. The chain is built from TRBV21-1 and TRBJ2-3; TRBD1 is the table's D call and was not checked against the DNA. TRBV21-1 is flagged as a pseudogene. The CDR3 length is 18 residues. The CDR3 loop is CASNPPGQNPRITDTQYF. The CDR3 DNA reads as TGTGCCAGCAACCCCCCCGGACAGAACCCTCGAATCACAGATACGCAGTATTTT.

The chain recombines TRBV11-2 with TRBJ1-1; D might be TRBD1 (5 bases). The germline CDR1 and CDR2 sequences are SGHAT and FQNNGV. The germline V and J ends were trimmed by 1 base and 3 bases, with 15 bases remaining between them. The CDR3 length is 16 residues. The CDR3 DNA sequence: TGTGCCAGCAGCTTAGCGAGGGGAGGAATAGACACTGAAGCTTTCTTT. It yields the protein CASSLARGGIDTEAFF.

The genes are TRBV15 and TRBJ1-1, with TRBD1 as a possible D gene (5 bases). This CDR3 has 13 amino acids. The V gene's germline CDR1 is LNHNV and CDR2 YYDKDF (reference sequence). V was pared by 6 bases and J by 6 bases, with 14 bases between. Written as DNA, the CDR3 is TGTGCCACCAGGTGGGGCTACGGGCCTGAAGCTTTCTTT. It codes for CATRWGYGPEAFF.